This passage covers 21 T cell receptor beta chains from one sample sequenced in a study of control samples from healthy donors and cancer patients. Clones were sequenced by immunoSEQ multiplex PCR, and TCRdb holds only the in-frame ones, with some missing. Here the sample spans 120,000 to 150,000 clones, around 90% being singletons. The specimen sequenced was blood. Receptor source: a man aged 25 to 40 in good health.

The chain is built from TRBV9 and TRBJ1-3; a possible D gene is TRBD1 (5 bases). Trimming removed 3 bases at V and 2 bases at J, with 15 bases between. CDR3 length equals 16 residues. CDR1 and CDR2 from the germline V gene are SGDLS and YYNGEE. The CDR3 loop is CASSAQPGVAGNTIYF. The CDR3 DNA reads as TGTGCCAGCAGCGCCCAGCCGGGGGTAGCTGGAAACACCATATATTTT.

This CDR3 is CASSSKPTGGNTEAFF. The CDR3 nucleotides are TGTGCCAGCAGCTCGAAACCGACAGGGGGGAACACTGAAGCTTTCTTT. This chain connects TRBV11-2 to TRBJ1-1; 9 bases match TRBD1. V was clipped by 4 bases and J by 1 base; unmatched bases: 7. CDR1 and CDR2 (germline): SGHAT, FQNNGV. The CDR3 runs 16 residues.

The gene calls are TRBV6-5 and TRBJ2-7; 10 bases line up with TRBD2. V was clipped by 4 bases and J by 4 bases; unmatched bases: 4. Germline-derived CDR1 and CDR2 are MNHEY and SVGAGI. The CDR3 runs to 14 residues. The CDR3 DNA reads TGTGCCAGCAGTTTAGCGGGGGGCGTGTACGAGCAGTACTTC. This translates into CASSLAGGVYEQYF.

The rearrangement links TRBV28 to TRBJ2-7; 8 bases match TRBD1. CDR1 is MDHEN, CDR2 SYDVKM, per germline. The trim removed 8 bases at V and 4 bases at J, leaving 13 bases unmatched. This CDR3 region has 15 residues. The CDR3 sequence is CASGHRQGPGYEQYF. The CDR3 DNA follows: TGTGCCAGCGGCCATCGACAGGGGCCGGGTTACGAGCAGTACTTC.

The CDR3 protein is CASSPRGWDTEAFF. CDR3 coding DNA: TGTGCCAGCAGCCCCAGGGGCTGGGACACTGAAGCTTTCTTT. The chain links TRBV3-1 (or the pseudogene TRBV3-2) to TRBJ1-1, with D possibly being TRBD1 (6 bases). V was cut by 4 bases and J by 3 bases, with 12 bases left in between. The germline V gene has CDR1 LGHDT and CDR2 YNNKEL (reference sequence). CDR3 length: 14 amino acids.

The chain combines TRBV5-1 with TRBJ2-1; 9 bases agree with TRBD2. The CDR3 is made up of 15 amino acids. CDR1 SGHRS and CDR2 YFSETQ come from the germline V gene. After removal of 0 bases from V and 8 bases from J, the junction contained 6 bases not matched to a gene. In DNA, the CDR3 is TGCGCCAGCAGCTTGGGTCTAGCGGGGTTGGATGAGCAGTTCTTC. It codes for CASSLGLAGLDEQFF.

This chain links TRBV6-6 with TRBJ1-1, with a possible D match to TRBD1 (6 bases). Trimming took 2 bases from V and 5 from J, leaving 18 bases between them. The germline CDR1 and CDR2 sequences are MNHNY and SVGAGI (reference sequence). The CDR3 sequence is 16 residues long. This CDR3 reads CASSYGPGGGRTEAFF. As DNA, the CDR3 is TGTGCCAGCAGTTACGGGCCGGGAGGGGGTCGGACTGAAGCTTTCTTT.

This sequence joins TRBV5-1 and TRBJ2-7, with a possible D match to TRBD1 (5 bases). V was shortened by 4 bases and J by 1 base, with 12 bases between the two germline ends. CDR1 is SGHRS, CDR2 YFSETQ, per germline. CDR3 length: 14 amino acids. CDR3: CASSRDSVSYEQYF. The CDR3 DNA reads TGCGCCAGCAGCAGAGACAGCGTATCCTACGAGCAGTACTTC.

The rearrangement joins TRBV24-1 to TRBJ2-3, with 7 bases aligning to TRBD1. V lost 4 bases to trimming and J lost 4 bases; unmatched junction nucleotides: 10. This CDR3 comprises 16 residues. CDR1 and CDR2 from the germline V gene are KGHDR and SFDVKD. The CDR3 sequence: CATSDPTPDRADTQYF. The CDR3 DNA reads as TGTGCCACCAGTGACCCAACTCCCGACAGGGCAGATACGCAGTATTTT.

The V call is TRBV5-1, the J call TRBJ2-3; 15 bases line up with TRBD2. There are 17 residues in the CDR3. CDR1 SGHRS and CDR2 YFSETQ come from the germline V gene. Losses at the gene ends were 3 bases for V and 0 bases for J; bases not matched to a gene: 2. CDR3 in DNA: TGCGCCAGCAGCTACGGACTAGCGGGGGGGAGCACAGATACGCAGTATTTT. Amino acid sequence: CASSYGLAGGSTDTQYF.

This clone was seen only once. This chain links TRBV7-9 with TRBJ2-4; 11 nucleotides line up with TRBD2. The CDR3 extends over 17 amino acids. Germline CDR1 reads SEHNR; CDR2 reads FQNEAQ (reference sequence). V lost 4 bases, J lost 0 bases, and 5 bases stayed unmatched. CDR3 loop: CASSSSGGSLAKNIQYF. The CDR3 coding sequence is TGTGCCAGCAGCTCTAGCGGGGGGTCTCTAGCCAAAAACATTCAGTACTTC.

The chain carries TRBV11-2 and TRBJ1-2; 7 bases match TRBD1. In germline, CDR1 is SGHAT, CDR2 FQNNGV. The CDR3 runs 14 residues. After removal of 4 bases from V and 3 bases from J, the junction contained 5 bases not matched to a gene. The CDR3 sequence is CASSSLTGYYGYTF. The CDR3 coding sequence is TGTGCCAGCAGCTCCCTGACAGGGTACTATGGCTACACCTTC.

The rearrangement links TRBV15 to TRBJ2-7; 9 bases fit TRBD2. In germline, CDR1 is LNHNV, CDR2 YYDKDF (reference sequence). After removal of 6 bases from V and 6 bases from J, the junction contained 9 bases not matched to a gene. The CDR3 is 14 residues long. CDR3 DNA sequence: TGTGCCACCAGTATTCGGACTAGCGACTCCGAGCAGTACTTC. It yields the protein CATSIRTSDSEQYF.

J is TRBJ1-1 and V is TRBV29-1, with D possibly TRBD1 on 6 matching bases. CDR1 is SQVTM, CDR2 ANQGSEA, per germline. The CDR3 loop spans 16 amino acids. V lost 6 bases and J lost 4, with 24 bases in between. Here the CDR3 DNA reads TGCAGCGTCCACCGGGACAAAAGTATTTGGGGCACTGAAGCTTTCTTT. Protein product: CSVHRDKSIWGTEAFF.

CDR3 in DNA: TGTGCCAGTAGTCTCGCCGGGACAGGCAGCTCTAACTATGGCTACACCTTC. Translation: CASSLAGTGSSNYGYTF. The V and J genes are TRBV19 and TRBJ1-2; 8 bases align to TRBD1. This CDR3 spans 17 amino acids. Germline lookup yields CDR1 LNHDA and CDR2 SQIVND (reference sequence). Germline trimming cut 5 bases from V and 0 bases from J; bases unmatched to any gene: 11.

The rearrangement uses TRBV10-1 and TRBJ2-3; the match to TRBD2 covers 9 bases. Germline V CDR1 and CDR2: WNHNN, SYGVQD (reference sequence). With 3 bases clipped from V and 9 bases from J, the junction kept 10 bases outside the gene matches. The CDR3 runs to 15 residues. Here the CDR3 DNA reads TGCGCCAGCAGTGATATTAGCGGGGGATTTTGGACGCAGTATTTT. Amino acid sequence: CASSDISGGFWTQYF.

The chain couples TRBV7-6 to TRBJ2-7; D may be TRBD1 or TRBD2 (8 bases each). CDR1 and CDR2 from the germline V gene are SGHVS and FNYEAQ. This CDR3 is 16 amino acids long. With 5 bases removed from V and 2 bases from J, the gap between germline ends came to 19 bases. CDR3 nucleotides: TGTGCCAGCAGCGCCGTAGCGGGACAGGACACCTACGAGCAGTACTTC. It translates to CASSAVAGQDTYEQYF.

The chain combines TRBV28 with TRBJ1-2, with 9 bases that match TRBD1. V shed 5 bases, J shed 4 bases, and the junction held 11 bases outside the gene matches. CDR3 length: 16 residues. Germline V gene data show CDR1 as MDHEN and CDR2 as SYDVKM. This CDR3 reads CASSPTGTGSSYGYTF. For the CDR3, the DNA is TGTGCCAGCAGTCCTACCGGGACAGGGAGCAGCTATGGCTACACCTTC.

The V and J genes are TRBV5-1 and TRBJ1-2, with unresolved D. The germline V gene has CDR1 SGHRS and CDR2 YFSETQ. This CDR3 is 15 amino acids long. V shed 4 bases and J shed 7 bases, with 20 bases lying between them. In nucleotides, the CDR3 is TGCGCCAGCAGCCAAAGTAGATCCCTCGGTGGTGGCTACACCTTC. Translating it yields CASSQSRSLGGGYTF. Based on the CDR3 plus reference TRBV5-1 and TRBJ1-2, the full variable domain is KAGVTQTPRYLIKTRGQQVTLSCSPISGHRSVSWYQQTPGQGLQFLFEYFSETQRNKGNFPGRFSGRQFSNSRSEMNVSTLELGDSALYLCASSQSRSLGGGYTFGSGTRLTVV.

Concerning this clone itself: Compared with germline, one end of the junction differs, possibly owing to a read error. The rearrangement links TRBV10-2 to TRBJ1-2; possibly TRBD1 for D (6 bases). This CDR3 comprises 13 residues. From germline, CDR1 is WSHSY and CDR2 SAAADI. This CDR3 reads CVSSEDRLRGYTF. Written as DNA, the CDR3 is TGCGTCAGCAGTGAGGACAGATTACGTGGCTACACCTTC.

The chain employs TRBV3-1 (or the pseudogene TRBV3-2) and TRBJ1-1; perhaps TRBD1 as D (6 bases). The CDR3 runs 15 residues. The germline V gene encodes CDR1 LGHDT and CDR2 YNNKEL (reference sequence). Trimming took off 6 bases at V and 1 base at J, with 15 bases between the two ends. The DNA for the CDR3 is TGTGCCAGCAGGCTTGGCAGGGGCGGGAACACTGAAGCTTTCTTT. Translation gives CASRLGRGGNTEAFF.